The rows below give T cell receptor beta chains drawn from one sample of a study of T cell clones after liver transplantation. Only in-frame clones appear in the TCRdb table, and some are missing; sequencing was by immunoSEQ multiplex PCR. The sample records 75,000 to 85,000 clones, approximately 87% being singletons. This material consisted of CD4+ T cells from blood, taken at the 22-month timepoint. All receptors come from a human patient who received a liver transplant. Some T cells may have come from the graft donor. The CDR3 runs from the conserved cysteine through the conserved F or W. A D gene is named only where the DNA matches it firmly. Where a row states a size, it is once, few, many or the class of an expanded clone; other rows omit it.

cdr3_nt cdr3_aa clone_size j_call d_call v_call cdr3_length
TGTGCCAGCAGTCTAGCGGCAGATACGCAGTATTTT CASSLAADTQYF NA TRBJ2-3 TRBD2 TRBV11-1 12
TGTGCCAGCATGTCGATTGGGTACACTGAAGCTTTCTTT CASMSIGYTEAFF NA TRBJ1-1 NA TRBV27 13
TGTGCCATCAGAGCGCCGGGAGGCTACGAGCAGTACTTC CAIRAPGGYEQYF NA TRBJ2-7 TRBD2 TRBV6-6 13
TGCGCCAGCAGCTTGGCCGGAGGGGCCTACGAGCAGTACTTC CASSLAGGAYEQYF few TRBJ2-7 NA TRBV5-1 14
TGTGCCTGGAAGGCTGTAAAGAACACCGGGGAGCTGTTTTTT CAWKAVKNTGELFF NA TRBJ2-2 NA TRBV30 14
TGTGCCAGCAATGATCCACAGGGATCTAACTATGGCTACACCTTC CASNDPQGSNYGYTF once TRBJ1-2 NA TRBV6-6 15
TGTGCCAGCAGTGCGGGGGTATTGGCAGATACGCAGTATTTT CASSAGVLADTQYF NA TRBJ2-3 NA TRBV6-1 14
TGTGCCAGCAGACAGGGGGCCCTCTATGGCTACACCTTC CASRQGALYGYTF NA TRBJ1-2 TRBD1 TRBV28 13
TGTGCCAGCAGCCAAGGACTAGCGCGAACGAGCACAGATACGCAGTATTTT CASSQGLARTSTDTQYF NA TRBJ2-3 TRBD2 TRBV14 17
TGTGCCATCCGGGACACCAACTATGGCTACACCTTC CAIRDTNYGYTF few TRBJ1-2 NA TRBV14 12
TGTGCCAGCAACGGGACAACTCCCCAGCATTTT CASNGTTPQHF NA TRBJ1-5 NA TRBV7-3 11
TGTGCCAGCATTTTTTCCCCCTCAGGATACAATGAGCAGTTCTTC CASIFSPSGYNEQFF once TRBJ2-1 NA TRBV2 15
TGCGCCAGCAGCTTGTCGGGGGATTCACCCCTCCACTTT CASSLSGDSPLHF once TRBJ1-6 NA TRBV5-1 13
TGTGCCAGCAGCCCCGGGACAGGGGTCATCGAGCAGTACTTC CASSPGTGVIEQYF NA TRBJ2-7 TRBD1 TRBV14 14
TGTGCCAGCAGCGGGGGAGTGGGGACAGGGCAAACTGAAGCTTTCTTT CASSGGVGTGQTEAFF NA TRBJ1-1 TRBD1 TRBV9 16
TGCAGCGCAGGGACAGGTGGGCGCGAGCAGTACTTC CSAGTGGREQYF NA TRBJ2-7 TRBD1 TRBV29-1 12
TGTGCCAGCAGCCAAGGCCCGGGACAGGGGATAAACATTCAGTACTTC CASSQGPGQGINIQYF NA TRBJ2-4 TRBD1 TRBV14 16
TGTGCCAGCAGCTTAACAGGGAGCTCCTACGAGCAGTACTTC CASSLTGSSYEQYF NA TRBJ2-7 NA TRBV11-2 14
TGTGCCAGCAGCTTAAGTCTAGCGGACAATCAGCCCCAGCATTTT CASSLSLADNQPQHF NA TRBJ1-5 NA TRBV5-4 15
TGTGCCACCAGTCGAGGGACGGGGGGATCCTACGAGCAGTACTTC CATSRGTGGSYEQYF NA TRBJ2-7 TRBD2 TRBV15 15
TGTGCCACCAGTAGGATTGGGAATGAGCAGTTCTTC CATSRIGNEQFF NA TRBJ2-1 NA TRBV15 12
TGTGCCAGCAGCTTAAGTAGGGGGAATGAGCAGTTCTTC CASSLSRGNEQFF few TRBJ2-1 NA TRBV7-2 13
TGTGCCAGCAGCTCGGGGGGGACAGGGGCCTACGAGCAGTACTTC CASSSGGTGAYEQYF NA TRBJ2-7 TRBD1 TRBV5-4 15
TGTGCCAGCGTCTCAGTAGAGGGGGAGGGGACCTACAATGAGCAGTTCTTC CASVSVEGEGTYNEQFF NA TRBJ2-1 NA TRBV28 17
TGCGCCAGCAGCCCAGGATTGGGCCAGTTCTCCTACAATGAGCAGTTCTTC CASSPGLGQFSYNEQFF NA TRBJ2-1 NA TRBV4-1 17
TGTGCCAGCAGCTTGGGGACAGGGATTTTGGGAGAGACCCAGTACTTC CASSLGTGILGETQYF NA TRBJ2-5 TRBD1 TRBV7-2 16
TGTGCCAGCAGTTTAAGTTCGGAGCAGAGAGCTTTCTTT CASSLSSEQRAFF NA TRBJ1-1 NA TRBV28 13
TGTGCCAGTAGTATCGGGGAAACAATCACAGATACGCAGTATTTT CASSIGETITDTQYF NA TRBJ2-3 NA TRBV19 15
TGTGCCAGCAGCTCAATGAACCAAGAGACCCAGTACTTC CASSSMNQETQYF NA TRBJ2-5 NA TRBV7-2 13
TGCGCCAGCAGCTTGGCCGTCAGTCCTCAAGAGACCCAGTACTTC CASSLAVSPQETQYF once TRBJ2-5 NA TRBV5-1 15
TGTGCCAGCAGCCAGACCGGGCTCAGAGCTGGCTACACCTTC CASSQTGLRAGYTF NA TRBJ1-2 NA TRBV13 14
TGTGCCAGCAGCTTAGACGCTGGGGCCAACGTCCTGACTTTC CASSLDAGANVLTF NA TRBJ2-6 NA TRBV7-2 14
TGTGCCACGGACAGGGGCGATTCACCCCTCCACTTT CATDRGDSPLHF NA TRBJ1-6 TRBD1 TRBV2 12
TGTGCCAGCAGTTACCGGGCCCGGGGCTATGGCTACACCTTC CASSYRARGYGYTF few TRBJ1-2 NA TRBV6-5 14
TGTGCCAGCAGCGTAGAAGGGGTCGGGGGTCGCCACACAGATACGCAGTATTTT CASSVEGVGGRHTDTQYF NA TRBJ2-3 NA TRBV9 18
TGTGCCAGCGGTGCGGACAATCCCTACGAGCAGTACTTC CASGADNPYEQYF NA TRBJ2-7 NA TRBV28 13
TGTGCCAGCAGCTGGGGACAGGGTAGGAGCAATCAGCCCCAGCATTTT CASSWGQGRSNQPQHF NA TRBJ1-5 TRBD1 TRBV5-6 16
TGTGCCAGCAGCACCGGGACACCCTATGGCTACACCTTC CASSTGTPYGYTF NA TRBJ1-2 NA TRBV7-9 13
TGTGCCAGCAGCGAAAGACAGGGCTCCTATAATTCACCCCTCCACTTT CASSERQGSYNSPLHF NA TRBJ1-6 TRBD1 TRBV9 16
TGTGCCAGTAGTATAGTGGGGTTTGAAGGCACAGATACGCAGTATTTT CASSIVGFEGTDTQYF NA TRBJ2-3 NA TRBV19 16